This entry lists 26 T cell receptor beta chains sequenced from one sample in a study of radiation and T cells in renal cell carcinoma. Produced via immunoSEQ multiplex PCR; TCRdb's table is partial and in-frame only. The repertoire holds 140,000 to 150,000 clones, about 88% seen once, with around 17% in the top ten. Time point reported: blood 4 weeks post-SBRT, at nephrectomy. Treatment given: 15 Gy SBRT to primary tumor, nephrectomy 4 weeks later. This material consisted of blood, taken from a patient whose treatment included radiotherapy and nephrectomy. These receptors all stem from a woman aged 50 to 65 with renal cell carcinoma.

The rearrangement links TRBV30 to TRBJ1-6, with 9 bases lining up with TRBD1. Germline V gene sequence: CDR1 GTSNPN, CDR2 SVGIG (reference sequence). With 2 bases clipped from V and 7 bases from J, the junction kept 9 bases outside the gene matches. CDR3 length: 16 residues. In DNA form, the CDR3 reads TGTGCCTGGAGTTCAACAGGGGGCGCGGGGAATTCACCCCTCCACTTT. Protein product: CAWSSTGGAGNSPLHF.

This rearrangement joins TRBV25-1 to TRBJ2-3, with D hard to call. Trimming cost V 5 bases and J 2 bases, with 8 bases left between them. Germline loops: CDR1 MGHDK, CDR2 SYGVNS. The CDR3 spans 13 residues. DNA for the CDR3: TGTGCCAGCAGTCCGCGATTCACAGATACGCAGTATTTT. It is translated as CASSPRFTDTQYF.

The CDR3 is CASSDVGGANSVEAFF. The DNA for the CDR3 is TGTGCCAGCAGTGACGTTGGGGGCGCGAATAGTGTAGAAGCTTTCTTT. This chain joins TRBV6-1 and TRBJ1-1, with a weak D call TRBD1 (6 bases). Deletions cut 3 bases from V and 8 bases from J, with 22 bases between. Per germline, CDR1 MNHNS and CDR2 SASEGT. The CDR3 sequence is 16 residues long.

The CDR3 nucleotides are TGTGCCAGCAGCAAGAACAGGGTTGGGACTGAAGCTTTCTTT. Residues: CASSKNRVGTEAFF. This chain uses TRBV7-8 with TRBJ1-1; perhaps TRBD1 as D (6 bases). The CDR3 sequence is 14 residues long. V lost 5 bases to trimming and J lost 5 bases, with 15 bases between them. Germline V gene lookup returns CDR1 SGHVS and CDR2 FQNEAQ.

This clone was found once. This chain links TRBV10-1 with TRBJ2-1; D gene ambiguous. CDR3 length: 16 amino acids. From germline, CDR1 is WNHNN and CDR2 SYGVQD (reference sequence). The V end was cut by 5 bases, the J end by 0 bases, with 14 bases between. The CDR3 DNA follows: TGCGCCAGCAGTCCGCACCTAAAAGGCTCCTACAATGAGCAGTTCTTC. Its protein is CASSPHLKGSYNEQFF.

This chain links TRBV6-5 with TRBJ1-3, with D maybe TRBD1 (6 bases). Germline CDR1 is MNHEY and CDR2 is SVGAGI. This CDR3 region has 13 residues. V lost 9 bases and J lost 9, with 18 bases in between. CDR3 sequence (DNA): TGTGCCAGTTTTACAGGGACGGATCGCACCATATATTTT. Translating it yields CASFTGTDRTIYF.

The chain uses TRBV5-1 and TRBJ2-1, with 11 positions matching TRBD2. V gave up 2 bases and J gave up 5 bases; unmatched junction bases: 12. This CDR3 has 18 residues. Germline-derived CDR1 and CDR2 are SGHRS and YFSETQ. CDR3 nucleotides: TGCGCCAGCAGCTTTGGATTCTTAGCGGGGGGGACAAACAATGAGCAGTTCTTC. This encodes CASSFGFLAGGTNNEQFF.

The V gene is TRBV27, the J gene TRBJ2-2; D is tentatively TRBD1 or TRBD2 (5 bases each). Germline V gene sequence: CDR1 MNHEY, CDR2 SMNVEV (reference sequence). With 5 bases removed from V and 6 bases from J, the gap between germline ends came to 22 bases. The length of the CDR3 is 17 residues. CDR3 DNA sequence: TGTGCCAGCAGTCTAACCTGGGACGCGGTGCGGGCCGGGGAGCTGTTTTTT. It encodes CASSLTWDAVRAGELFF.

The CDR3 reads CASGAGGDSVSYGYTF. The CDR3 DNA reads TGCGCCAGCGGCGCAGGGGGCGACTCCGTTTCCTATGGCTACACCTTC. The gene calls are TRBV5-1 and TRBJ1-2; 8 nucleotides line up with TRBD1. The CDR3 is 16 amino acids. With V trimmed by 7 bases and J by 4 bases, 15 bases remained unmatched. Germline V CDR1 and CDR2: SGHRS, YFSETQ.

The chain combines TRBV5-1 with TRBJ2-7; D possibly corresponds to TRBD2 (5 bases). Trimming cost V 3 bases and J 3 bases, with 10 bases left between them. This CDR3 spans 13 amino acids. Germline V lookup: CDR1 SGHRS, CDR2 YFSETQ. In DNA, the CDR3 is TGCGCCAGCAGCTCTTCCGGGAACTACGAGCAGTACTTC. This translates into CASSSSGNYEQYF. Combining the CDR3 with reference TRBV5-1 and TRBJ2-7 gives the whole variable domain KAGVTQTPRYLIKTRGQQVTLSCSPISGHRSVSWYQQTPGQGLQFLFEYFSETQRNKGNFPGRFSGRQFSNSRSEMNVSTLELGDSALYLCASSSSGNYEQYFGPGTRLTVT.

The chain uses TRBV18 and TRBJ2-5; TRBD1 aligns across 8 bases. Unmatched junction bases numbered 6, after V lost 2 bases and J lost 4 bases. CDR3 size: 15 residues. CDR1 KGHSH and CDR2 LQKENI come from the germline V gene. The CDR3 nucleotides are TGTGCCAGCTCACCATCAGGGGGCGGAGTAGAGACCCAGTACTTC. As protein: CASSPSGGGVETQYF.

The gene calls are TRBV7-2 and TRBJ2-7; possible D gene TRBD1, 6 bases. There are 14 residues in the CDR3. Trimming left V 5 bases short and J 5 bases short, with 16 bases between. CDR1 is SGHTA, CDR2 FQGNSA, per germline. The CDR3: CASSRASRGHEQYF. In nucleotides, the CDR3 is TGTGCCAGCAGCCGCGCCTCCAGGGGCCACGAGCAGTACTTC.

The genes are TRBV27 and TRBJ1-4, with unresolved D. This CDR3 is built from 14 residues. V lost 1 base and J 7 bases, leaving 10 bases between the germline ends. Looked up from germline, CDR1 is MNHEY and CDR2 is SMNVEV (reference sequence). CDR3 bases: TGTGCCAGCAGTTTATTCCCTGACGGTGAAAAACTGTTTTTT. Encoded protein: CASSLFPDGEKLFF.

V is TRBV5-4 and J is TRBJ1-2; D gene uncertain. This CDR3 region has 13 residues. The V and J ends lost 4 bases and 2 bases respectively, with 9 bases between them. Per the germline V gene, CDR1 is SGHNT and CDR2 is YYREEE (reference sequence). DNA for the CDR3: TGTGCCAGCAGCCGCCAGGAGAACTATGGCTACACCTTC. This gives the protein CASSRQENYGYTF.

The chain carries TRBV6-5 and TRBJ1-2; 8 positions match TRBD1. Germline V gene sequence: CDR1 MNHEY, CDR2 SVGAGI. The ends lost 8 bases at V and 2 bases at J; junction bases unmatched: 4. The CDR3 totals 13 residues. The CDR3 is CASVQGVNYGYTF. The DNA of the CDR3 is TGTGCCAGCGTACAGGGGGTAAACTATGGCTACACCTTC.

This sequence joins TRBV7-3 and TRBJ2-3; a possible D gene is TRBD2 (5 bases). Trimming shortened V by 1 base and J by 0 bases, and 8 bases separated the two germline ends. The germline CDR1 and CDR2 sequences are SGHTA and FQGTGA. This CDR3 is built from 15 residues. The CDR3 here is CASSLIRGSTDTQYF. As DNA, the CDR3 is TGTGCCAGCAGCTTAATTCGGGGTAGCACAGATACGCAGTATTTT.

The rearrangement uses TRBV5-5 and TRBJ2-5, with D perhaps matching TRBD2 (6 bases). Germline V gives CDR1 SGHKS, CDR2 YYEKEE (reference sequence). V dropped 0 bases and J dropped 3 bases, with 6 bases sitting between them. The CDR3 is 13 amino acids. For the CDR3, the DNA is TGTGCCAGCAGCTTGGGCGGGGAAGAGACCCAGTACTTC. It yields the protein CASSLGGEETQYF.

The V call is TRBV6-5, the J call TRBJ2-7; 7 nucleotides line up with TRBD1. The CDR3 covers 16 residues. The junction had 8 bases not matched to a gene; V was cut back by 3 bases and J by 0 bases. Germline CDR1 reads MNHEY; CDR2 reads SVGAGI. The CDR3 DNA reads TGTGCCAGCAGTTATAGACAGGGACACATCTCCTACGAGCAGTACTTC. Its protein is CASSYRQGHISYEQYF.

The gene calls are TRBV5-1 and TRBJ2-7; TRBD1 is a possible D gene (6 bases). This CDR3 is built from 15 residues. Trimming removed 2 bases at V and 4 bases at J, with 16 bases between. Germline V gives CDR1 SGHRS, CDR2 YFSETQ. CDR3 amino acids: CASSFPGQEPYEQYF. The CDR3 DNA reads TGCGCCAGCAGCTTTCCGGGACAAGAGCCTTACGAGCAGTACTTC.

This clone was observed a handful of times. The rearrangement links TRBV28 to TRBJ1-5; D gene unclear. The CDR3 has 12 residues. The germline V gene has CDR1 MDHEN and CDR2 SYDVKM. The ends were cut back, 3 bases at V and 7 bases at J, with 7 bases in the middle. CDR3 nucleotides: TGTGCCAGCAGTTTGTCGGGACAGCCCCAGCATTTT. Its translation: CASSLSGQPQHF.

This chain uses TRBV28 with TRBJ1-1, with TRBD1 as a possible D gene (5 bases). Trimming pared 10 bases from V and 5 bases from J, leaving 26 bases between. Per the germline V gene, CDR1 is MDHEN and CDR2 is SYDVKM. This CDR3 is 16 amino acids long. CDR3 sequence: CATPGRQGSGVTEAFF. CDR3 DNA sequence: TGTGCCACCCCCGGTCGGCAGGGATCAGGTGTGACTGAAGCTTTCTTT.

The chain couples TRBV7-2 to TRBJ2-7; the match to TRBD1 covers 9 bases. Germline V gene data show CDR1 as SGHTA and CDR2 as FQGNSA. The CDR3 spans 15 residues. Trimming removed 1 base from V and 6 bases from J; junction bases left unmatched: 7. The chain's CDR3 is CASSLVFGQGSEQYF. The CDR3 nucleotides are TGTGCCAGCAGCTTAGTATTTGGACAGGGGAGCGAGCAGTACTTC.

The chain recombines TRBV4-2 with TRBJ2-5; tentative D call: TRBD2 (6 bases). Germline V gene lookup returns CDR1 LGHNA and CDR2 YNFKEQ. The V and J ends lost 4 bases and 5 bases respectively, with 20 bases between them. The CDR3 loop spans 16 amino acids. CDR3 residues: CASSPTRLLEGETQYF. CDR3 sequence (DNA): TGTGCCAGCAGCCCAACCCGGTTGCTGGAGGGGGAGACCCAGTACTTC.

This clone was found once. The chain carries TRBV5-1 and TRBJ1-2; D call uncertain. The CDR3 has 14 amino acids. Germline CDR1 SGHRS, CDR2 YFSETQ. V lost 4 bases to trimming and J lost 2 bases, with 12 bases between them. The CDR3 loop reads CASSTRGENYGYTF. Written as DNA, the CDR3 is TGCGCCAGCAGCACCCGGGGAGAAAACTATGGCTACACCTTC. Based on the CDR3 plus reference TRBV5-1 and TRBJ1-2, the full variable domain is KAGVTQTPRYLIKTRGQQVTLSCSPISGHRSVSWYQQTPGQGLQFLFEYFSETQRNKGNFPGRFSGRQFSNSRSEMNVSTLELGDSALYLCASSTRGENYGYTFGSGTRLTVV.

The rearrangement joins TRBV5-8 to TRBJ1-3; 7 nucleotides line up with TRBD1. The ends lost 0 bases at V and 2 bases at J; junction bases unmatched: 5. CDR1 and CDR2 (germline): SGHTS, YDEGEE. CDR3 length: 16 residues. The CDR3 coding sequence is TGTGCCAGCAGCTTGGTTTTGGGGACAGCTGGAAACACCATATATTTT. This translates into CASSLVLGTAGNTIYF.

In nucleotides, the CDR3 is TGTGCCACCGGGTTCGGACAGAGAAACTACAATGAGCAGTTCTTC. Translating gives CATGFGQRNYNEQFF. The J gene is TRBJ2-1, the V gene TRBV5-5; a weak D match, TRBD1 (6 bases). This CDR3 has 15 residues. Trimming stripped 9 bases from V and 3 bases from J, with 19 bases between. Germline V gives CDR1 SGHKS, CDR2 YYEKEE (reference sequence). Based on the CDR3 plus reference TRBV5-5 and TRBJ2-1, the full variable domain is DAGVTQSPTHLIKTRGQQVTLRCSPISGHKSVSWYQQVLGQGPQFIFQYYEKEERGRGNFPDRFSARQFPNYSSELNVNALLLGDSALYLCATGFGQRNYNEQFFGPGTRLTVL.